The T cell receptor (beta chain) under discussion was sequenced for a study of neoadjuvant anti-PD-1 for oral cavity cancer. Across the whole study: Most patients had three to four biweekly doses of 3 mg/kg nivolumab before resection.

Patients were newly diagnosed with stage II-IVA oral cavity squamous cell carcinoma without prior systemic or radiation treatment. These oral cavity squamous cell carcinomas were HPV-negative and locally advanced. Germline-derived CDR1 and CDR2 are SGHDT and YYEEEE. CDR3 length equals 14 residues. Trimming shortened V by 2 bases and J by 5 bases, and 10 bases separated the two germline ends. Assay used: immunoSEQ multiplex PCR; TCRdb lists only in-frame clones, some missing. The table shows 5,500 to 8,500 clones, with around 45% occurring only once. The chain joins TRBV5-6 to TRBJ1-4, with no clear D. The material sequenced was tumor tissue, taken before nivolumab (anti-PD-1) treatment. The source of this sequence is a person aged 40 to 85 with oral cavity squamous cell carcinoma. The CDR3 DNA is TGTGCCAGCAGCTTTAAACAGACAAATGAAAAACTGTTTTTT. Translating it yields CASSFKQTNEKLFF.